This TCR beta chain is from a study of blood T cell repertoires in COVID-19. The wider study: PBMCs, B-cell-depleted T cells, or T cells were the source of the cDNA or gDNA that made up the material.

Per the germline V gene, CDR1 is KGHSH and CDR2 is LQKENI. Trimming took off 7 bases at V and 2 bases at J, with 14 bases between the two ends. The CDR3 consists of 14 residues. This clone was detected a few times. Using immunoSEQ multiplex PCR, the repertoire was profiled, and TCRdb retains in-frame clones only, with some absent. The sample shows some 88,000 clones, around 79% of them seen only once. This TCR was sampled from a human donor in a cohort sampled during active COVID-19. J is TRBJ1-2 and V is TRBV18, with a possible D match to TRBD1 (6 bases). The sample was peripheral blood. The CDR3 sequence: CASYRDRTNYGYTF. Here the CDR3 DNA reads TGTGCCAGCTACCGAGACAGGACCAACTATGGCTACACCTTC.